Reported below is one T cell receptor (beta chain). Its specificity is unknown. Trimming took off 5 bases at V and 10 bases at J, with 9 bases between the two ends. The CDR3 runs to 12 residues. CDR1 SNHLY and CDR2 FYNNEI come from the germline V gene. The study ran its PCR with 60 Vbeta and 13 Jbeta primers. Clones were read by immunoSEQ multiplex PCR, and TCRdb kept only the in-frame ones, dropping some. The profile covers some 74,000 clones, with approximately 70% appearing a single time and roughly 21% taken by the ten largest. The sample is drawn from a study of cytomegalovirus exposure and HLA in healthy donors. Study results and limitations: Donors belonging to an Asian-associated ancestry cluster reportedly showed fewer N-insertions in productive TCRs than the roughly 670-donor mean, according to what a later analysis found. It was about 150 TCR beta chains that were listed as cytomegalovirus-associated.

This TCR was sampled from a man aged 40-55 years in good health and CMV-seropositive. The V gene is TRBV2, the J gene TRBJ1-6, with no clear D. The sequenced sample consisted of PBMCs. CDR3 sequence (DNA): TGTGCCAGCAGTACAATCGGGTCACCCCTCCACTTT. Its protein is CASSTIGSPLHF.